The clone carrying this T cell receptor (beta chain) occurred once. Its target is unknown. The CDR3 sequence is 15 residues long. CDR1 and CDR2 (germline): LGHNA, YSLEER. Between the trimmed V and J ends, which lost 0 bases and 2 bases, there was a span of 9 bases. These data are taken from a study of T cell responses to AZD1222 COVID-19 vaccine. Whole-study results and caveats: Breadth and depth of Spike-specific TCRs rose after two AZD1222 doses. Clonal diversity may have been underestimated, and the donors were mostly white British, with more females than males. Only 6 or 7 AZD1222 recipients tested seropositive at baseline.

Profiled with immunoSEQ multiplex PCR; TCRdb holds only in-frame clones, not every one. The profile shows approximately 88,000 clones, about 78% of them singletons. Sequenced material: peripheral blood, taken on day 0 of AZD1222 vaccination. The V and J genes are TRBV4-3 and TRBJ2-3, with D uncertain. The TCR comes from an adult in good health. The CDR3 sequence: CASSQESGFTDTQYF. CDR3 bases: TGCGCCAGCAGCCAAGAATCGGGTTTCACAGATACGCAGTATTTT.